The sequence of this T cell receptor (beta chain) was determined in a study of identical twins. The study, taken as a whole, reports: For monozygotic twins, models underestimated out-of-frame TCR alpha sharing.

Details on this clonotype: The antigen remains undetermined.

The V and J ends lost 3 bases and 5 bases respectively, with 11 bases between them. The CDR3 is made up of 14 amino acids. Template switching added a universal primer site; cDNA carried unique molecular identifiers. TCRdb passed the 5' RACE reads through MiXCR, listing each CDR3 protein once. The sample consists of approximately 630,000 distinct CDR3 sequences, roughly 7.2% of them appearing once. This sample also belongs to another study, concerning yellow fever vaccine responses in identical twins.

The rearrangement joins TRBV12-3 or TRBV12-4 to TRBJ1-5, with D maybe TRBD1 (5 bases). The sequencing sample was made of PBMCs. The origin of this receptor is a young woman in good health. The CDR3 DNA reads TGTGCCAGCAGTTTGGGGCAAATTGATCAGCCCCAGCATTTT. This encodes CASSLGQIDQPQHF.